Listed below are T cell receptor beta chains from one sample, sequenced in a study of T cell responses to AZD1222 COVID-19 vaccine. Clones were read by immunoSEQ multiplex PCR, and TCRdb kept only the in-frame ones, dropping some. The table has 55,000 to 70,000 clones, 80% to 85% seen once. The sample here was peripheral blood, taken on day 0 of AZD1222 vaccination. These receptors were obtained from an adult in good health. The CDR3 runs from the conserved cysteine through the conserved F or W. The order of the fields is J gene, V gene, clone size, D gene, CDR3 DNA, CDR3 protein. D genes are given only for firm matches. Clone size appears in some rows only: once, few, many, or a class for an expanded clone.

TRBJ2-7	TRBV5-1	.	TRBD2	TGCGCCAGCTCCCTGGCTACGGGGGGATACTACGAGCAGTACTTC	CASSLATGGYYEQYF
TRBJ1-5	TRBV2	.	.	TGTGCCAGCAGTCCGCGACAACAGCCCCAGCATTTT	CASSPRQQPQHF
TRBJ2-2	TRBV3-1/TRBV3-2	.	.	TGTGCCAGCGGAGCAACGGGGGGCCGAGGTGGCGGGGAGCTGTTTTTT	CASGATGGRGGGELFF
TRBJ2-7	TRBV5-6	few	TRBD1	TGTGCCAGCAGCCCGGGACAGGGTTCCTACGAGCAGTACTTC	CASSPGQGSYEQYF
TRBJ1-6	TRBV9	few	.	TGTGCCAGCAGCGTAGGAAGGGATTCACCCCTCCACTTT	CASSVGRDSPLHF
TRBJ2-7	TRBV6-5	once	TRBD1	TGTGCCAGCGGGGACAGGAGATTGTACGAGCAGTACTTC	CASGDRRLYEQYF
TRBJ2-7	TRBV19	.	.	TGTGCCAGTAGTTCCATGCTAAGCTCCTACGAGCAGTACTTC	CASSSMLSSYEQYF
TRBJ2-6	TRBV30	.	TRBD1	TGTGCCTGGAGCCGGGACAGGGCTGCTAGGGGGGCCAACGTCCTGACTTTC	CAWSRDRAARGANVLTF
TRBJ2-5	TRBV4-3	.	.	TGCGCCAGCAGCCAAGGCGGCCTGGTACAAGAGACCCAGTACTTC	CASSQGGLVQETQYF
TRBJ1-1	TRBV29-1	once	TRBD1	TGCAGCGTTGAAGGACAGGGGAACACTGAAGCTTTCTTT	CSVEGQGNTEAFF
TRBJ1-1	TRBV10-3	.	.	TGTGCCATCAGGAGGGAACGGAGCACTGAAGCTTTCTTT	CAIRRERSTEAFF
TRBJ2-7	TRBV24-1	few	.	TGTGCCACCAAACGACGCCTATCCTACGAGCAGTACTTC	CATKRRLSYEQYF
TRBJ2-2	TRBV18	few	.	TGTGCCAGCTCACCGCAGGGGACTATGAACACCGGGGAGCTGTTTTTT	CASSPQGTMNTGELFF
TRBJ2-6	TRBV29-1	.	.	TGCAGCGTTGTTACTATGGGGGCCAACGTCCTGACTTTC	CSVVTMGANVLTF
TRBJ1-1	TRBV7-8	.	.	TGTGCCAGCAGCTTTTCAACAGGGTTGAACACTGAAGCTTTCTTT	CASSFSTGLNTEAFF
TRBJ1-3	TRBV7-6	.	.	TGTGCCAGCAGCTCCGGACAGACCTCTGGAAACACCATATATTTT	CASSSGQTSGNTIYF
TRBJ2-7	TRBV2	.	.	TGTGCCAGCAGCAAGGGAGCCCCTTCCTACGAGCAGTACTTC	CASSKGAPSYEQYF
TRBJ2-2	TRBV2	few	.	TGTGCCAGCAGTGTTGGACAGCGCACCGGGGAGCTGTTTTTT	CASSVGQRTGELFF
TRBJ2-3	TRBV27	.	.	TGTGCCAGCAGTTTGGGTGGTAGGGGGGTTCGGGCCATAGATACGCAGTATTTT	CASSLGGRGVRAIDTQYF
TRBJ2-7	TRBV6-5	.	TRBD1	TGTGCCAGCAGTTACTCAGGGGACAGTACCTACGAGCAGTACTTC	CASSYSGDSTYEQYF
TRBJ1-2	TRBV12-3/TRBV12-4	few	.	TGTGCCAGCAGTTTAGGACCGCGCGATGGCTACACCTTC	CASSLGPRDGYTF
TRBJ1-2	TRBV14	few	.	TGTGCCAGCAGCCAAAATCCAGGTTCACCCACGGGTGGCTACACCTTC	CASSQNPGSPTGGYTF
TRBJ1-6	TRBV3-1/TRBV3-2	once	.	TGTGCCAGCAGCCAGAGGGGGTATAGTTCACCCCTCCACTTT	CASSQRGYSSPLHF
TRBJ1-5	TRBV5-5	.	.	TGTGCCAGCAGCCTCCGGTGGGGGAGCAATCAGCCCCAGCATTTT	CASSLRWGSNQPQHF
TRBJ1-1	TRBV14	.	.	TGTGCCAGCGAGGGGCCAGGGAACACTGAAGCTTTCTTT	CASEGPGNTEAFF
TRBJ1-5	TRBV7-9	.	.	TGTGCCAGCAGCTTAACGGGGATCCGGGCCAATCAGCCCCAGCATTTT	CASSLTGIRANQPQHF
TRBJ2-5	TRBV5-6	.	.	TGTGCCAGCAGCTTGGCGTGGAGGGAGGAGACCCAGTACTTC	CASSLAWREETQYF
TRBJ2-7	TRBV5-5	once	.	TGTGCCAGCTCAGACCTCCGGGGCTCCCACGAGCAGTACTTC	CASSDLRGSHEQYF
TRBJ1-6	TRBV19	.	.	TGTGCCAGTAGTCTGTCTAGTAATTCACCCCTCCACTTT	CASSLSSNSPLHF
TRBJ1-6	TRBV28	.	.	TGTGCCAGCAGCTCCGGCGGCTCCTATAATTCACCCCTCCACTTT	CASSSGGSYNSPLHF
TRBJ2-7	TRBV19	.	TRBD2	TGTGCCAGTAGCCATAAGGGAGGGAAGTTCTACGAGCAGTACTTC	CASSHKGGKFYEQYF
TRBJ1-6	TRBV7-9	.	.	TGTGCCAGCAGCTTGGGGGAAAGGTATTCACCCCTCCACTTT	CASSLGERYSPLHF
TRBJ1-1	TRBV18	.	TRBD1	TGTGCCAGCTCACCGATCGCAGGGGGCTTCTGGGACACTGAAGCTTTCTTT	CASSPIAGGFWDTEAFF
TRBJ2-7	TRBV20-1	once	.	TGCAGTGCTAGTAAGAGCTCCTACGAGCAGTACTTC	CSASKSSYEQYF
TRBJ2-3	TRBV6-1	.	.	TGTGCCAGCAGTGAATATACTAGATCTAGCACAGATACGCAGTATTTT	CASSEYTRSSTDTQYF
TRBJ1-3	TRBV19	.	.	TGTGCCAGTAGTATACGAAACACCATATATTTT	CASSIRNTIYF
TRBJ1-4	TRBV6-7	.	.	TGTGCCAGCAGTTACCGTGTGCGGTGGGGTGAAAAACTGTTTTTT	CASSYRVRWGEKLFF
TRBJ1-3	TRBV7-7	.	TRBD1	TGTGCTAGCAGCACAGGGGCTGGAAACACCATATATTTT	CASSTGAGNTIYF
TRBJ2-3	TRBV18	.	.	TGTGCCAGCTCACCAATGGTCACTAGTATCCAAGATACGCAGTATTTT	CASSPMVTSIQDTQYF
TRBJ2-7	TRBV6-1	.	.	TGTGCCAGCAGTGAACGTCAGGGATACGAGCAGTACTTC	CASSERQGYEQYF
TRBJ1-1	TRBV2	.	.	TGTGCCAGCAGTGAATGGCCAGGGATGAACACTGAAGCTTTCTTT	CASSEWPGMNTEAFF
TRBJ1-2	TRBV30	.	TRBD1	TGTGCCTGGAGTGTACAGGGGCACCCAAACTATGGCTACACCTTC	CAWSVQGHPNYGYTF
TRBJ2-7	TRBV11-2	.	.	TGTGCCAGCAGTTACAGATCCTACGAGCAGTACTTC	CASSYRSYEQYF
TRBJ2-2	TRBV7-8	.	.	TGTGCCAGCAGCTTAGATCGTCACGCCGGGGAGCTGTTTTTT	CASSLDRHAGELFF
TRBJ1-5	TRBV12-3/TRBV12-4	.	.	TGTGCCAGCAGTTTCGGGGGGCAGCCCCAGCATTTT	CASSFGGQPQHF
TRBJ2-7	TRBV7-9	once	TRBD1	TGTGCCAGCAGCTCGTCGACAGGGACCTACGAGCAGTACTTC	CASSSSTGTYEQYF
TRBJ1-3	TRBV5-1	.	TRBD1	TGCGCCAGCAGCGACGGGACAGGGGCGCCTGGAAACACCATATATTTT	CASSDGTGAPGNTIYF
TRBJ2-7	TRBV19	.	.	TGTGCCAGTAGCCTAACAGGGTCCTACGAGCAGTACTTC	CASSLTGSYEQYF
TRBJ2-1	TRBV5-6	.	.	TGTGCCAGCAGCTTGACAGGCCTCAAGTACAATGAGCAGTTCTTC	CASSLTGLKYNEQFF
TRBJ2-2	TRBV9	.	.	TGTGCCAGCAGCGGTTATACTACCGGGGAGCTGTTTTTT	CASSGYTTGELFF
TRBJ2-3	TRBV7-8	.	TRBD2	TGTGCCAGCAGCCCCGTCGGGACTAGCGGGGGGTCAAATACGCAGTATTTT	CASSPVGTSGGSNTQYF
TRBJ1-5	TRBV19	.	.	TGTGCCAGCTCAAAGTCGGGGCCCCAGCATTTT	CASSKSGPQHF
TRBJ1-3	TRBV10-3	.	.	TGTGCCATCGGGGGCCAGGGACTTAGAGAGAACACCATATATTTT	CAIGGQGLRENTIYF
TRBJ2-5	TRBV18	.	.	TGTGCCAGCTCACCAAACGCAGGTCAAGAGACCCAGTACTTC	CASSPNAGQETQYF
TRBJ1-2	TRBV23-1	.	.	TGCGCCAGCAGCCGAAGGCGCGGCAGACTCAAATATGGCTACACCTTC	CASSRRRGRLKYGYTF
TRBJ1-2	TRBV18	.	.	TGTGCCAGCTCACCCGAAGCTGACTATGGCTACACCTTC	CASSPEADYGYTF
TRBJ1-6	TRBV5-6	.	TRBD1	TGTGCCAGCAGCGGGGGACAGTATAATTCACCCCTCCACTTT	CASSGGQYNSPLHF
TRBJ2-7	TRBV7-8	.	TRBD1	TGTGCCAGCAGCTTAGGTTTTGGGACAGGAATCGGCGAGCAGTACTTC	CASSLGFGTGIGEQYF